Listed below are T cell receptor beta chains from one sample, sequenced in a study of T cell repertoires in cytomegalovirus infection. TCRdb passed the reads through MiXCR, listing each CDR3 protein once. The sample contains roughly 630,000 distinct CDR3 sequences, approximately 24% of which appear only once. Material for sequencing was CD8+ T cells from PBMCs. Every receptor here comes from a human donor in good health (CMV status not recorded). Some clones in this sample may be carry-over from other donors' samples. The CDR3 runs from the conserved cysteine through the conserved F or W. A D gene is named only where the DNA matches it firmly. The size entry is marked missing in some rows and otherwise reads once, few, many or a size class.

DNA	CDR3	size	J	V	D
TGCAGTGCTAGAGAAAGCCGGGGGCAGCCCCAGCATTTT	CSARESRGQPQHF	-	TRBJ1-5	TRBV20-1	-
TGTGCCAGCAGCCCGCAGACGAGAAGGACCGGGGAGCTGTTTTTT	CASSPQTRRTGELFF	many	TRBJ2-2	TRBV7-8	-
TGTGCCAGCAGTTACTACGATCAGCCCCAGCATTTT	CASSYYDQPQHF	many	TRBJ1-5	TRBV6-6	-
TGTGCCATCAGTGAGACACAAGAGAGATACGAGCAGTACTTC	CAISETQERYEQYF	-	TRBJ2-7	TRBV10-3	-
TGTGCCAGCAGTTACGGGCAGGGGATAACCTACGAGCAGTACTTC	CASSYGQGITYEQYF	-	TRBJ2-7	TRBV6-5	-
TGTGCCAGCAGCTCGAAAGCCAAAAACATTCAGTACTTC	CASSSKAKNIQYF	few	TRBJ2-4	TRBV7-9	-
TGTGCCAGCCAGGACATTCGACTAAATAGCAATCAGCCCCAGCATTTT	CASQDIRLNSNQPQHF	-	TRBJ1-5	TRBV2	-
TGTGCCAGCAGCCAGACAGGGAGTTTTGGGGCCAACGTCCTGACTTTC	CASSQTGSFGANVLTF	few	TRBJ2-6	TRBV6-2/TRBV6-3	TRBD1
TGTGCCAGCAAGGACTTTCAAGAGACCCAGTACTTC	CASKDFQETQYF	-	TRBJ2-5	TRBV2	-
TGCAGTGCTAGAGATTTAAACGACTCTTATGGCTACACCTTC	CSARDLNDSYGYTF	-	TRBJ1-2	TRBV20-1	-
TGTGCCAGCAGTGACTCGCGGGGGGGCACAGATACGCAGTATTTT	CASSDSRGGTDTQYF	many	TRBJ2-3	TRBV6-4	TRBD2
TGTGCCAGCAGTTTCGGGGGCAAACAGCCCCAGCATTTT	CASSFGGKQPQHF	few	TRBJ1-5	TRBV6-5	-
TGTGCCAGCAGTCGATTGAACACTGAAGCTTTCTTT	CASSRLNTEAFF	many	TRBJ1-1	TRBV7-6	-
TGTGCCAGCAGTTTATCGCAGCCGTACGTTCACTATGGCTACACCTTC	CASSLSQPYVHYGYTF	few	TRBJ1-2	TRBV28	-
TGTGCCAGCGAGATACCAGGTAGGGCCCCGGGGAATGAGCAGTTCTTC	CASEIPGRAPGNEQFF	few	TRBJ2-1	TRBV7-4	-
TGTGCCAGCAGTTTAAAAGGACAGGGTCCTAACTATGGCTACACCTTC	CASSLKGQGPNYGYTF	few	TRBJ1-2	TRBV12-3/TRBV12-4	TRBD1
TGTGCCATCAGGGAAGCCTATGGCTACACCTTC	CAIREAYGYTF	-	TRBJ1-2	TRBV10-3	-
TGTGCCAGCAGTCCTAGGGCCTTTCCCCACTATGGCTACACCTTC	CASSPRAFPHYGYTF	-	TRBJ1-2	TRBV28	-
TGTGCCAGCAGCTCCTGGACAGGGGGCGCGGGCAATGAGCAGTTCTTC	CASSSWTGGAGNEQFF	-	TRBJ2-1	TRBV11-1	TRBD1
TGTGCCAGCAGCTTCAATTTGGGCTACATGAACACTGAAGCTTTCTTT	CASSFNLGYMNTEAFF	many	TRBJ1-1	TRBV7-2	-
TGTGCCAGCAGCTTAGCGGTGGCCGGACTGTTTTTT	CASSLAVAGLFF	many	TRBJ1-4	TRBV7-9	-
TGTGCCAGCATCGGGGGAATTTACCAAGAGACCCAGTACTTC	CASIGGIYQETQYF	few	TRBJ2-5	TRBV2	-
TGTGCCAGCAGCTCCTTCCCCGGGTCCCGGGCTACTCAGCCCCAGCATTTT	CASSSFPGSRATQPQHF	-	TRBJ1-5	TRBV7-9	-
TGTGCCAGCGTCGGGGGGGGCGCCTACAATGAGCAGTTCTTC	CASVGGGAYNEQFF	few	TRBJ2-1	TRBV7-2	TRBD2
TGCAGCGTTGAAGATCTGGGCTACACCTTC	CSVEDLGYTF	-	TRBJ1-2	TRBV29-1	-
TGTGCCAGCACAGACAGGGTCTACGAGCAGTACTTC	CASTDRVYEQYF	-	TRBJ2-7	TRBV28	TRBD1
TGTGCCAGCAGCCCCCAACTAGCGGGGGCTGATCGGGAGCAGTACTTC	CASSPQLAGADREQYF	-	TRBJ2-7	TRBV4-2	TRBD2
TGTGCCAGCGGTCGATTTGAAGACCAGCCCCAGCATTTT	CASGRFEDQPQHF	few	TRBJ1-5	TRBV6-2/TRBV6-3	-
TGTGCCAGCAGCTTACCGGCTGACGCCAGCACAGATACGCAGTATTTT	CASSLPADASTDTQYF	few	TRBJ2-3	TRBV5-6	-
TGTGCCAGCAGTTTGGCTGGGGGATTTGAAACTGAAGCTTTCTTT	CASSLAGGFETEAFF	few	TRBJ1-1	TRBV12-3/TRBV12-4	-
TGTGCCGTCCGTAACCCCGGTAATTCACCCCTCCACTTT	CAVRNPGNSPLHF	few	TRBJ1-6	TRBV7-9	-
TGTGCCAGCAGCTTAGCGAACGGGGGACACAATGAGCAGTTCTTC	CASSLANGGHNEQFF	-	TRBJ2-1	TRBV11-1	-
TGTGCCAGCAGGACAGGGTCTAGCTCCTACAATGAGCAGTTCTTC	CASRTGSSSYNEQFF	few	TRBJ2-1	TRBV6-5	TRBD1
TGTGCCAGTAGTATAGCGGATCGAGAGACCCAGTACTTC	CASSIADRETQYF	-	TRBJ2-5	TRBV19	-
TGCAGTGCTAGGGACAGGGCGAACACTGAAGCTTTCTTT	CSARDRANTEAFF	many	TRBJ1-1	TRBV20-1	TRBD1
TGTGCGGGGGGGATCAGCAATCAGCCCCAGCATTTT	CAGGISNQPQHF	few	TRBJ1-5	TRBV7-8	-
TGTGCCAGCAGCGAGAGGCCCGTTGATGCTTTCTTT	CASSERPVDAFF	few	TRBJ1-1	TRBV7-9	-
TGTGCCAGCAGTTTTAGGTCTCTAGGAAGCACAGATACGCAGTATTTT	CASSFRSLGSTDTQYF	few	TRBJ2-3	TRBV27	-
TGTGCCAGCAGCCAACCGGGACTCAACTATGGCTACACCTTC	CASSQPGLNYGYTF	many	TRBJ1-2	TRBV7-9	-
TGTGCCAGCAGCTCTCCCCGGGGCAGGGAGACCCAGTACTTC	CASSSPRGRETQYF	many	TRBJ2-5	TRBV7-9	-
TGCGCCAGCAGCCAAGGGCGCAGGGAGGCTTTCTTT	CASSQGRREAFF	-	TRBJ1-1	TRBV4-3	-
TGTGCCAGCAGTTACTCGAATAGGACAAGTCCAGATACGCAGTATTTT	CASSYSNRTSPDTQYF	few	TRBJ2-3	TRBV6-2/TRBV6-3	-
TGTGCCAGCAGCCCCACCGGGGCGGGGTCCCTTGGGCAGTTCTTC	CASSPTGAGSLGQFF	many	TRBJ2-1	TRBV7-2	-
TGCAGCGTTGGGACAGGGGACGACGAGCAGTACTTC	CSVGTGDDEQYF	-	TRBJ2-7	TRBV29-1	TRBD1
TGTGCCAGCAGCGGGACAGTTCCCTACGAGCAGTACTTC	CASSGTVPYEQYF	-	TRBJ2-7	TRBV7-3	TRBD1
TGTGCCAGCAGTTATTCCGGGACACCAAACACCGGGGAGCTGTTTTTT	CASSYSGTPNTGELFF	few	TRBJ2-2	TRBV6-5	-
TGCGCCAGCAGCCAAGACGGCGGCCTAATCTATGAGCAGTTCTTC	CASSQDGGLIYEQFF	once	TRBJ2-1	TRBV4-3	-
TGTGCCACCAGCAGAGAGGGACAGGGGATCTCCTACAATGAGCAGTTCTTC	CATSREGQGISYNEQFF	-	TRBJ2-1	TRBV15	TRBD1
TGTGCCAGCAGTACCGGGGTTGGCGCCGGGGAGCTGTTTTTT	CASSTGVGAGELFF	-	TRBJ2-2	TRBV27	-
TGTGCCAGCAGCTCCCCGGGACTAGCGGAAGAGACCCAGTACTTC	CASSSPGLAEETQYF	few	TRBJ2-5	TRBV7-9	TRBD2
TGTGCCAGCAGCGGGGCGCAACCAGATACGCAGTATTTT	CASSGAQPDTQYF	few	TRBJ2-3	TRBV9	-
TGTGCCAGCAGTTACCTGGGGGTTGGTCGGACTGAAGCTTTCTTT	CASSYLGVGRTEAFF	many	TRBJ1-1	TRBV6-6	-
TGCGCCAGCAGCGGATGGAGTAGCGGGGGTTCCTACAATGAGCAGTTCTTC	CASSGWSSGGSYNEQFF	-	TRBJ2-1	TRBV5-1	TRBD2